This T cell receptor beta chain comes out of a study of cytomegalovirus exposure and HLA in healthy donors. Study results and limitations: There were some public TCRs occurring in many donors, but most TCR sequences were rare.

The donors were members of the roughly 130-subject validation cohort (separate from the roughly 670-subject first cohort). As for this clone: The antigen is not known.

Measured with immunoSEQ multiplex PCR; TCRdb has only the in-frame clones, and not every one. The top ten clones hold more than 1.2% of a sample with approximately 210,000 clones, around 88% of them seen once. CDR1 SGDLS and CDR2 YYNGEE come from the germline V gene. The CDR3 length is 15 residues. J gave up 7 bases and V 3 bases, and 7 bases lay outside the gene matches. What was sequenced was PBMCs. This chain connects TRBV9 to TRBJ1-4, with TRBD1 identical over 9 bases. The origin of this receptor is a woman aged 18-29 years in good health and CMV-seronegative. This chain's CDR3 is CASSAGQGRGEKLFF. The DNA for the CDR3 is TGTGCCAGCAGCGCCGGACAGGGGCGGGGTGAAAAACTGTTTTTT.